A selection of T cell receptor beta chains follows, all from one sample in a study of cytomegalovirus exposure and HLA in healthy donors. TCRdb's copy holds only in-frame clones and misses some; the assay was immunoSEQ multiplex PCR. The sample shows about 180,000 clones, over 70% of them seen only once. The sample was PBMCs. The source is a woman aged 45-59 years in good health and CMV-seropositive. The conserved cysteine and the conserved F or W are not part of the CDR3 here. The order of the fields is D gene, V gene, CDR3 protein. A D gene is named only where the DNA matches it firmly.

TRBD1 TRBV4-1 ASSQTGQPQETQY
TRBD1 TRBV5-4 ASSLAGTGLDEQF
TRBD2 TRBV4-3 ASSQDVTSGGGSHSYEQY
- TRBV6-6 ASSPGGSRYEQY
TRBD1 TRBV5-4 ASSLGDRMAYEQY
- TRBV6-6 ASSSQGRPLH
TRBD1 TRBV27 ASSLSTGTGEYEQY
TRBD1 TRBV18 ASSPRTGGAGDTEAF
- TRBV5-6 ASSLGAQTSTEAF
- TRBV19 ASSRPGSRSYGYT
- TRBV5-8 ARRTAGANGLT
TRBD1 TRBV6-1 ASSPDRAATEAF
- TRBV7-6 ASSLNRNTEAF
- TRBV7-2 ASSWGPAQGGETQY
- TRBV2 ASSELGGNIQY
- TRBV5-4 ASSSGRGAVMETQY
- TRBV27 ASSNPGVMNEAF
- TRBV7-2 ASSLEAVNTEAF
- TRBV5-5 ASSFWGLGGELF
TRBD1 TRBV9 ASSGDRGRGYGYT
TRBD2 TRBV7-9 SSSSAAGLLTDTQY
TRBD2 TRBV4-1 ASSHLGTSGGADSSYNEQF
- TRBV9 ASSVSDSTYGYT
TRBD1 TRBV5-1 ASSLDRGNGNTIY
- TRBV28 ASSLRVNEQF
- TRBV5-6 ASSFVRGTEAF
TRBD1 TRBV28 ASRIGTGGNEQY
TRBD2 TRBV25-1 ASSETSGGPSYNEQF
- TRBV5-1 ASSPSVGNTIY
- TRBV12-5 ASGLGLGSSSTDTQY
TRBD2 TRBV9 ASSPPRERGTAELF
TRBD1 TRBV15 ATSRGGTGGTEAF
TRBD2 TRBV5-1 ASSPTTSGSSYEQY
- TRBV9 ASSVLDRGNEQF
- TRBV6-4 ASSPVEGKGTGELF
- TRBV7-2 ASSPGQLEQY
TRBD2 TRBV29-1 SVAGTTNTGELF
TRBD1 TRBV4-3 ASSQADRGGTEAF
TRBD1 TRBV7-8 ASSTQPGQGGQPQH
- TRBV6-5 ASSLQTGANVLT
TRBD1 TRBV4-2 ASSLNPAGGNEKLF
TRBD2 TRBV4-2 ASSQETPASGSTDTQY
- TRBV2 ASSVGGRIYQPQH
TRBD1 TRBV7-2 ASSLVGTGASTDTQY
TRBD1 TRBV19 ASRARDRGTNYGYT
- TRBV5-1 ASSLATSFNEQF
TRBD1 TRBV6-1 ASSEGTDRAYT